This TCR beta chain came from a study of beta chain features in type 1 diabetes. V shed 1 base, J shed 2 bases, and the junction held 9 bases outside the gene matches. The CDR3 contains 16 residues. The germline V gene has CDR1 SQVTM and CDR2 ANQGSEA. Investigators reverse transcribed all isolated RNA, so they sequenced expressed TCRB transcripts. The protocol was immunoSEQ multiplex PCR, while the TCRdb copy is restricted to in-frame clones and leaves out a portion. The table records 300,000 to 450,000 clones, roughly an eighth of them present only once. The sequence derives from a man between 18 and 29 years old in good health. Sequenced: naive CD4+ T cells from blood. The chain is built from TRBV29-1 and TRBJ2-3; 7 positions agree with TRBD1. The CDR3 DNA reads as TGCAGCGTTGAAGCCTCCCCGGGACAGCTCACAGATACGCAGTATTTT. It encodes CSVEASPGQLTDTQYF.